This T cell receptor beta chain is drawn from a study of T cell responses to AZD1222 COVID-19 vaccine. The study, taken as a whole, reports: Reportedly, close to half of spike-specific TCRs are directed against unmutated variant regions. When two AZD1222 doses had been given, Spike-specific TCR breadth and depth rose. Just a handful of AZD1222 recipients tested seropositive at baseline. The study sampled repertoires only after the peak T cell response.

With V trimmed by 1 base and J by 1 base, 8 bases remained unmatched. The CDR3 consists of 18 residues. Germline V gene lookup returns CDR1 SGHKS and CDR2 YYEKEE (reference sequence). Sequencing was performed with immunoSEQ multiplex PCR; in TCRdb, only in-frame clones are kept and a portion is missing. The data contain about 160,000 clones, roughly nine tenths of them singletons. As to this clone: The antigen is unknown.

This TCR derives from an adult who received the AZD1222 COVID-19 vaccine. The input for sequencing was peripheral blood, taken 28 days after the second AZD1222 dose. The chain combines TRBV5-5 with TRBJ2-2; the match to TRBD1 covers 9 bases. This CDR3 is CASSLKGSDRGNTGELFF. CDR3 sequence (DNA): TGTGCCAGCAGCTTGAAAGGTTCGGACAGGGGGAACACCGGGGAGCTGTTTTTT.